The 30 T cell receptor beta chains listed next were all sequenced from one sample in a study of glioma-infiltrating T cells. The iRepertoire nested amplicon-rescue multiplex PCR amplified TCR alpha and beta CDR3s from RNA. TCRdb recomputed calls from the multiplex PCR reads with MiXCR, one row per CDR3 protein. The sample holds roughly 120,000 distinct CDR3 sequences, about 25% seen once. The sample taken for sequencing was glioma tissue, nonneoplastic brain tissue, or PBMCs (not recorded which). These receptors were obtained from a human donor with low-grade glioma or glioblastoma, undergoing nonglioma brain surgery, or in good health (not recorded which).

As for this clonotype: Germline and junction disagree at one end, which may indicate a read error. The chain joins TRBV6-1 to TRBJ2-7; D gene ambiguous. Germline V gene data show CDR1 as MNHNS and CDR2 as SASEGT. CDR3 length: 11 residues. CDR3 coding DNA: TGTACCAGCAGTCTTTTATACGAACAGTACTTC. Amino acids: CTSSLLYEQYF.

This clonotype was observed at least ten times. J is TRBJ2-7 and V is TRBV4-3; 7 nucleotides agree with TRBD1. This CDR3 has 14 amino acids. The J segment lost 2 bases and the V segment lost 4 bases, leaving 5 bases of the junction unmatched. Germline V lookup: CDR1 LGHNA, CDR2 YSLEER. This CDR3 is CASSPKQGTYEQYF. Here the CDR3 DNA reads TGCGCCAGCAGCCCTAAACAGGGGACCTACGAGCAGTACTTC.

This clonotype showed up many times. The rearrangement uses TRBV28 and TRBJ2-3; unclear D gene. V was clipped by 6 bases and J by 3 bases, with 7 bases between them. The germline V gene encodes CDR1 MDHEN and CDR2 SYDVKM. The CDR3 length is 12 residues. The CDR3 DNA reads TGTGCCAGCAGAGTAACAACAGATACGCAGTATTTT. Amino acid sequence: CASRVTTDTQYF.

This clonotype was seen repeatedly, ten times or more. The chain recombines TRBV6-1 with TRBJ2-7, with D tentatively TRBD1 (5 bases). Trimming removed 6 bases at V and 5 bases at J, with 14 bases between. This CDR3 region has 13 residues. CDR1 is MNHNS, CDR2 SASEGT, per germline. The CDR3 loop reads CASRTLGENEQYF. The CDR3 DNA reads as TGTGCCAGCAGGACTCTAGGGGAAAACGAGCAGTACTTC.

This clonotype has at least ten counts. This sequence joins TRBV6-4 and TRBJ1-1; D is unresolved. CDR1 and CDR2 (germline): MRHNA, SNTAGT. V was clipped by 9 bases and J by 1 base, with 9 bases between them. The CDR3 is 12 amino acids. The CDR3 DNA follows: TGTGCCAGAGATCGGTCGAACACTGAAGCTTTCTTT. As protein: CARDRSNTEAFF.

This clonotype was recorded at least ten times. The chain has TRBV24-1 and TRBJ2-3; tentatively, D is TRBD2 (5 bases). The CDR3 is made up of 13 amino acids. The V and J ends lost 4 bases and 1 base respectively, with 5 bases between them. Per the germline V gene, CDR1 is KGHDR and CDR2 is SFDVKD. The CDR3 spells CATSDGGTDTQYF. The DNA of the CDR3 is TGTGCCACCAGTGACGGGGGCACAGATACGCAGTATTTT.

V and J are TRBV2 and TRBJ2-1; 7 nucleotides line up with TRBD1. The CDR3 consists of 13 residues. Trimming cost V 6 bases and J 9 bases; bases outside gene matches: 8. CDR1 and CDR2 (germline): SNHLY, FYNNEI. The CDR3 nucleotides are TGTGCCAGCAGACCCGACAGGGATGGTGAGCAGTTCTTC. It codes for CASRPDRDGEQFF.

This clonotype has a handful of counts. The chain employs TRBV5-1 and TRBJ1-2, with TRBD1 matching 7 bases. This CDR3 is 14 amino acids long. Germline CDR1 reads SGHRS; CDR2 reads YFSETQ. Trimming removed 0 bases from V and 4 bases from J; junction bases left unmatched: 3. The CDR3 reads CASSLDDRVYGYTF. The CDR3, as DNA: TGCGCCAGCAGCTTGGACGACAGGGTCTATGGCTACACCTTC.

This clonotype was counted many times. V usage is TRBV28 and J usage is TRBJ2-7, with D unclear. Germline V gives CDR1 MDHEN, CDR2 SYDVKM. V dropped 3 bases and J dropped 0 bases, with 9 bases sitting between them. This CDR3 spans 14 amino acids. Here the CDR3 DNA reads TGTGCCAGCAGTTTGACCCCCTCCTCCTACGAGCAGTACTTC. Translated: CASSLTPSSYEQYF.

V usage is TRBV28 and J usage is TRBJ1-5; 10 positions agree with TRBD1. The V gene end was trimmed by 6 bases and the J gene end by 13 bases; junction bases not matched to a gene: 15. The CDR3 runs to 15 residues. Germline lookup yields CDR1 MDHEN and CDR2 SYDVKM. CDR3 sequence (DNA): TGTGCCAGCAGAGTGAGGACAGGGGGAAATCAGCAGCAGCATTTT. Translation gives CASRVRTGGNQQQHF.

This clonotype has ten or more counts. The chain joins TRBV20-1 to TRBJ1-1; D might be TRBD1 (5 bases). CDR3 size: 14 residues. Germline-derived CDR1 and CDR2 are DFQATT and SNEGSKA (reference sequence). V shed 6 bases and J shed 1 base, with 15 bases lying between them. The chain's CDR3 is CSAGSRTRNTEAFF. The CDR3 bases are TGCAGTGCAGGGTCTCGGACACGGAACACTGAAGCTTTCTTT.

Concerning this clonotype itself: One end of the junction does not line up with germline, which may come from a read error. This rearrangement joins TRBV20-1 to TRBJ2-7, with D maybe TRBD2 (6 bases). Germline V lookup: CDR1 DFQATT, CDR2 SNEGSKA (reference sequence). This CDR3 comprises 13 residues. The CDR3 protein is CSAFGGTGYEKYF. The CDR3 nucleotides are TGCAGTGCCTTTGGCGGGACTGGCTACGAGAAGTACTTC.

This clonotype was seen ten or more times. This chain links TRBV18 with TRBJ2-1, with 7 nucleotides matching TRBD2. V dropped 2 bases and J dropped 0; count of bases not matched to a gene: 4. Germline V gene data show CDR1 as KGHSH and CDR2 as LQKENI. This CDR3 region has 16 residues. The CDR3 loop is CASSPSWDYSYNEQFF. DNA of the CDR3: TGTGCCAGCTCACCATCCTGGGACTACTCCTACAATGAGCAGTTCTTC.

This chain uses TRBV7-9 with TRBJ2-7; perhaps D is TRBD1 or TRBD2 (5 bases each). This CDR3 has 18 amino acids. Germline V gene lookup returns CDR1 SEHNR and CDR2 FQNEAQ (reference sequence). V shed 3 bases and J shed 2 bases, with 23 bases lying between them. The CDR3 sequence: CASSFPGPRSTPTYEQYF. The CDR3 bases are TGTGCCAGCAGCTTTCCGGGGCCGCGCTCCACCCCCACCTACGAGCAGTACTTC.

V gene TRBV11-2 combines with J gene TRBJ1-5; tentatively, D is TRBD1 (5 bases). This CDR3 contains 14 residues. The germline V gene has CDR1 SGHAT and CDR2 FQNNGV. Trimming took off 4 bases at V and 1 base at J, with 8 bases between the two ends. CDR3 region: CASSSGRSNQPQHF. The CDR3 DNA reads as TGTGCCAGCAGCTCGGGACGGAGCAATCAGCCCCAGCATTTT.

The chain employs TRBV7-9 and TRBJ1-5, with D possibly being TRBD1 (5 bases). V was cut by 5 bases and J by 4 bases, with 12 bases left in between. CDR3 length equals 14 residues. CDR1 SEHNR and CDR2 FQNEAQ come from the germline V gene (reference sequence). The CDR3 loop is CASSRGGVNQPQHF. CDR3 nucleotide sequence: TGTGCCAGCAGCCGCGGGGGGGTTAATCAGCCCCAGCATTTT. The full variable domain, with the rest looked up from reference TRBV7-9 and TRBJ1-5, is DTGVSQNPRHKITKRGQNVTFRCDPISEHNRLYWYRQTLGQGPEFLTYFQNEAQLEKSRLLSDRFSAERPKGSFSTLEIQRTEQGDSAMYLCASSRGGVNQPQHFGDGTRLSIL.

Ten or more counts support this clonotype. The V call is TRBV7-2, the J call TRBJ1-5; D is unresolved. Trimming removed 5 bases from V and 5 bases from J, with 10 bases in between. Per the germline V gene, CDR1 is SGHTA and CDR2 is FQGNSA. The CDR3 is made up of 13 amino acids. The CDR3 spells CASSLARDQPQHF. CDR3 bases: TGTGCCAGCAGCCTCGCGCGGGATCAGCCCCAGCATTTT.

This clonotype was seen many times. The CDR3 DNA is TGTGCCAGCAGCCAAGATGGGGCCGCAGCGTCTACTGAAGCTTTCTTT. Amino acids: CASSQDGAAASTEAFF. J is TRBJ1-1 and V is TRBV4-2, with a possible D match to TRBD1 (5 bases). The germline gives CDR1 LGHNA, CDR2 YNFKEQ. V lost 0 bases and J lost 5, with 16 bases in between. The CDR3 extends over 16 amino acids.

In the case of this clonotype: With a much larger clone just one base away, this may be a read error. The CDR3 coding sequence is TGCAGTGCTAGAGATCACTATGAGGGCACAGAGACCCAGTACTTC. Its protein is CSARDHYEGTETQYF. The chain couples TRBV20-1 to TRBJ2-5; D is possibly TRBD2 (5 bases). Trimming stripped 0 bases from V and 4 bases from J, with 15 bases between. The CDR3 runs 15 residues. Per germline, CDR1 DFQATT and CDR2 SNEGSKA (reference sequence).

V is TRBV13 and J is TRBJ2-1, with D perhaps TRBD1 (5 bases). Germline-derived CDR1 and CDR2 are PRHDT and FYEKMQ (reference sequence). The length of the CDR3 is 14 residues. Trimming pared 2 bases from V and 5 bases from J, leaving 10 bases between. CDR3 amino acids: CASSLQGWDNEQFF. The CDR3 nucleotides are TGTGCCAGCAGCTTACAGGGCTGGGACAATGAGCAGTTCTTC.

This clonotype was detected ten times or more. The gene calls are TRBV7-2 and TRBJ2-7; D is undetermined. V gave up 2 bases and J gave up 0 bases, with 11 bases separating them. The CDR3 covers 15 residues. CDR1 is SGHTA, CDR2 FQGNSA, per germline. The CDR3 reads CASSLMAVPSYEQYF. The CDR3 DNA follows: TGTGCCAGCAGCTTAATGGCAGTTCCCTCCTACGAGCAGTACTTC.

This clonotype was picked up many times. The chain combines TRBV2 with TRBJ2-7; 7 nucleotides agree with TRBD1. V shed 4 bases, J shed 4 bases, and the junction held 7 bases outside the gene matches. The CDR3 contains 14 residues. Germline CDR1 and CDR2: SNHLY and FYNNEI. The CDR3: CASSVQQGSYEQYF. In DNA, the CDR3 is TGTGCCAGCAGTGTACAACAGGGGTCGTACGAGCAGTACTTC.

This clonotype has ten or more counts. J is TRBJ1-5 and V is TRBV24-1; D unresolved. CDR1 KGHDR and CDR2 SFDVKD come from the germline V gene. Trimming stripped 3 bases from V and 3 bases from J, with 8 bases between. The CDR3 is 14 amino acids. Here the CDR3 DNA reads TGTGCCACCAGTGATCACGCATTCAATCAGCCCCAGCATTTT. Its translation: CATSDHAFNQPQHF.

This clonotype was seen many times. The V gene is TRBV29-1, the J gene TRBJ1-4, with D possibly being TRBD1 (5 bases). Germline V lookup: CDR1 SQVTM, CDR2 ANQGSEA. V lost 3 bases and J 8 bases, leaving 10 bases between the germline ends. The CDR3 contains 12 residues. CDR3 nucleotide sequence: TGCAGCGTTGATGCGGCAGGGGAAAAACTGTTTTTT. This codes for CSVDAAGEKLFF.

Ten or more counts support this clonotype. The V call is TRBV4-1, the J call TRBJ2-7, with 11 bases matching TRBD2. This CDR3 is 17 amino acids long. Germline V lookup: CDR1 MGHRA, CDR2 YSYEKL. After removal of 3 bases from V and 2 bases from J, the junction contained 9 bases not matched to a gene. CDR3 bases: TGCGCCAGCAGCCACCCGAAGGATAGCGGGAGGGCCTACGAGCAGTACTTC. Its protein product is CASSHPKDSGRAYEQYF.

The table lists this clonotype with many counts. The V and J genes are TRBV14 and TRBJ1-2, with no clear D. Germline loops: CDR1 SGHDN, CDR2 FVKESK. This CDR3 has 13 residues. V was shortened by 2 bases and J by 8 bases, with 12 bases between the two germline ends. CDR3 region: CASSQPGTSGYTF. Here the CDR3 DNA reads TGTGCCAGCAGCCAACCTGGAACGTCGGGCTACACCTTC.

This clonotype was counted a few times. The chain employs TRBV9 and TRBJ2-7; D perhaps matches TRBD2 (5 bases). The CDR3 is made up of 14 amino acids. Germline CDR1 is SGDLS and CDR2 is YYNGEE. V lost 4 bases and J lost 2, with 13 bases in between. The chain's CDR3 is CASSFSPGTYEQYF. Here the CDR3 DNA reads TGTGCCAGCAGCTTTTCCCCGGGGACCTACGAGCAGTACTTC.

In its sample, this clonotype was seen many times. The V call is TRBV29-1, the J call TRBJ2-7, with D perhaps TRBD1 or TRBD2 (5 bases each). This CDR3 comprises 13 residues. Germline V gene data show CDR1 as SQVTM and CDR2 as ANQGSEA. The V gene lost 6 bases and the J gene lost 0 bases, with 12 bases spanning the gap. CDR3 in amino acids: CSVGRGSSYEQYF. CDR3 nucleotide sequence: TGCAGCGTGGGACGTGGGAGCTCCTACGAGCAGTACTTC.

The chain joins TRBV4-2 to TRBJ2-1; 14 bases match TRBD2. CDR1 and CDR2 (germline): LGHNA, YNFKEQ. Losses at the gene ends were 4 bases for V and 9 bases for J; bases not matched to a gene: 11. The CDR3 sequence is 17 residues long. The CDR3 region has the DNA TGTGCCAGCAGCCCGACAGGGACTAGCGGGAGTAGGGGTGAGCAGTTCTTC. It is translated as CASSPTGTSGSRGEQFF.

The chain recombines TRBV4-3 with TRBJ2-7, with TRBD1 as a possible D gene (6 bases). CDR1 LGHNA and CDR2 YSLEER come from the germline V gene. The CDR3 loop spans 15 amino acids. V gave up 3 bases and J gave up 4 bases, with 16 bases separating them. The CDR3 sequence: CASSHQGWGPYEQYF. For the CDR3, the DNA is TGCGCCAGCAGCCATCAGGGTTGGGGGCCGTACGAGCAGTACTTC.